What follows is one T cell receptor beta chain and its context. This clone was counted many times. Its recognized antigen is unknown. Qualities for individual bases were not recorded, and no much larger clone is one base off. TCRbeta CDR3 regions were amplified from genomic DNA using the immunoSEQ Assay, a bias-controlled multiplex PCR. The paper's processing steps were these. The number of nucleated cells in each sample was estimated by amplification of reference gene primers within the assay. To quantify the absolute abundance of each unique TCRbeta CDR3 rearrangement, sequence reads were collapsed and filtered. For each sample, productive Simpson clonality was calculated by taking the square root of Simpson's diversity index across productive rearrangements. TCRdb limited this immuneACCESS table to in-frame rearrangements with V and J called. A share of clones is missing; checked studies link under half to unresolved V genes, and the rest is unexplained. V and J calls and clone size come straight from that table; D and trimming were deduced from the DNA. This sample has around 250,000 clones in its table, and around 83% of those were observed once. The ten largest clones represent roughly 4% of the sample.

Collaborating institutions collected whole blood in K2EDTA tubes following their own protocols. Collaborator samples were shipped for TCRbeta analysis as frozen whole blood, isolated PBMCs, or DNA extracted from either sample type. The source of the sample is a study of blood T cell repertoires in COVID-19 (TCRdb year 2020). About the study as a whole: Samples covering the acute and convalescent phases of COVID-19 were provided by collaborators in the United States, Italy and Spain. The prospective study material was composed of cDNA or gDNA derived from T cells, B-cell-depleted T cells, or PBMCs. Deeply sampled blood TCRbeta repertoires from subjects exposed to, actively infected with, or recovered from COVID-19 were included in the dataset. The repertoires were made available in a free public database intended to serve as a resource for research on the immune response to SARS-CoV-2. The samples were drawn from the first 160 participants of the ongoing ImmuneRACE study and from under 1,500 subjects provided by 6 global collaborators. Nearly every sample came with metadata listing a de-identified subject ID, COVID-19 status, age in years and sex. Where available, HLA class I and class II types were taken from metadata supplied by the sample provider and were not determined by assay-based typing. What the work shows at the level of the full study, not this receptor alone: The amount of clinical and demographic metadata varied by source and participant and was provided uncurated.

The CDR3 runs 15 residues from the cysteine to the phenylalanine. The entry retains the CDR3 DNA only, 45 bases that are in frame from base 1. In this chain, TRBV21-1 is recombined with TRBJ2-7; the listed D gene, TRBD2, was not tested against the DNA. TRBV21-1 is assigned pseudogene status. The sample taken for sequencing was peripheral blood. The source of this sequence is a man aged 18 to 29 with active or convalescent COVID-19. The DNA sequence is given as TGTGCCAGCAGCCCTACGCTGGGAGGGAGCTACGAGCAGTACTTC. It is translated as CASSPTLGGSYEQYF.